The 31 T cell receptor beta chains presented below share a single source sample, sequenced in a study of T-cell reconstitution after alpha-beta-depleted transplantation in children. Construction of the TCRbeta library involved unique molecular identifiers. Using its own MiXCR run on the PCR reads, TCRdb lists one record per CDR3 protein. The data show tens of thousands of distinct CDR3 sequences, about 9% seen once. The source was PBMCs, mostly from graft donor cells, collected 60 days after TCRalphabeta/CD19-depleted stem cell transplant. These receptors all stem from a male patient aged 2 to 9 who had a stem cell transplant for chronic granulomatous disease, so the T cells may come from the graft donor.

This clonotype was found many times. The rearrangement links TRBV18 to TRBJ1-1; D gene ambiguous. The germline V gene has CDR1 KGHSH and CDR2 LQKENI. The V gene lost 0 bases and the J gene lost 0 bases, with 11 bases spanning the gap. The CDR3 extends over 16 amino acids. CDR3 sequence reads: CASSPPSGNLNTEAFF. CDR3 nucleotides: TGTGCCAGCTCACCACCCTCAGGTAACTTGAACACTGAAGCTTTCTTT.

This clonotype was seen ten or more times. This chain's CDR3 is CAISPGISGNTIYF. The CDR3 DNA follows: TGTGCCATCAGCCCCGGCATCTCTGGAAACACCATATATTTT. V gene TRBV10-3 combines with J gene TRBJ1-3; no clear D gene. The CDR3 has 14 amino acids. V was trimmed by 6 bases and J by 0 bases, leaving 9 bases between them. Per germline, CDR1 ENHRY and CDR2 SYGVKD.

This clonotype was recorded at least ten times. The chain joins TRBV7-9 to TRBJ2-7, with 11 nucleotides matching TRBD2. Germline-derived CDR1 and CDR2 are SEHNR and FQNEAQ (reference sequence). Losses at the gene ends were 3 bases for V and 3 bases for J; bases not matched to a gene: 4. This CDR3 region has 15 residues. The CDR3 DNA sequence: TGTGCCAGCAGCTTTGCCGGGACTAGCGGCTACGAGCAGTACTTC. Amino acid sequence: CASSFAGTSGYEQYF.

This clonotype was found many times. V gene TRBV20-1 combines with J gene TRBJ1-4; TRBD1 might be the D (5 bases). V was shortened by 0 bases and J by 8 bases, with 10 bases between the two germline ends. The CDR3 totals 13 residues. Germline CDR1 DFQATT, CDR2 SNEGSKA (reference sequence). The CDR3 spells CSARDSPGEKLFF. As DNA, the CDR3 is TGCAGTGCTAGAGACTCTCCAGGGGAAAAACTGTTTTTT.

Turning to this clonotype: This may stem from a read error, because a much larger clone lies one nucleotide away. V and J are TRBV20-1 and TRBJ2-5, with 9 bases lining up with TRBD2. CDR3 length: 14 amino acids. Germline V gene data show CDR1 as DFQATT and CDR2 as SNEGSKA (reference sequence). The ends lost 3 bases at V and 5 bases at J; junction bases unmatched: 7. In DNA, the CDR3 is TGCAGTGCTAGGCGCCTAGCGGGGTGCGAGACCCAGTACTTC. Translation gives CSARRLAGCETQYF.

This clonotype showed up many times. V gene TRBV6-5 combines with J gene TRBJ1-4; 9 bases fit TRBD1. V lost 6 bases and J lost 11; bases outside the gene matches: 4. This CDR3 region has 12 residues. Germline CDR1 and CDR2: MNHEY and SVGAGI. CDR3 region: CASSLDRGKLFF. The CDR3 DNA follows: TGTGCCAGCAGCCTCGACAGGGGGAAACTGTTTTTT.

This chain joins TRBV12-3 or TRBV12-4 and TRBJ1-5, with TRBD1 as a possible D gene (6 bases). Deletions cut 4 bases from V and 9 bases from J, with 16 bases between. The CDR3 length is 14 residues. The CDR3 DNA reads as TGTGCCAGCAGTTACACAGGGAACGGGGGGCCCCAGCATTTT. Its translation is CASSYTGNGGPQHF.

This clonotype was observed many times. The chain employs TRBV6-2 or TRBV6-3 and TRBJ2-5; D gene uncertain. Between the trimmed V and J ends, which lost 2 bases and 5 bases, there was a span of 9 bases. This CDR3 has 13 residues. Germline-derived CDR1 and CDR2 are MNHEY and SVGEGT. CDR3 nucleotide sequence: TGTGCCAGCAGTTACGCGGAACGGGAGACCCAGTACTTC. Encoded protein: CASSYAERETQYF.

This clonotype was recorded many times. V gene TRBV5-5 combines with J gene TRBJ1-6, with D perhaps TRBD1 (5 bases). CDR1 SGHKS and CDR2 YYEKEE come from the germline V gene (reference sequence). V shed 1 base and J shed 7 bases, with 12 bases lying between them. The CDR3 runs to 15 residues. CDR3 loop: CASSLSRTPNSPLHF. The CDR3 nucleotides are TGTGCCAGCAGCTTGTCCCGGACACCAAATTCACCCCTCCACTTT. Variable domain in full (rest from reference TRBV5-5 and TRBJ1-6): DAGVTQSPTHLIKTRGQQVTLRCSPISGHKSVSWYQQVLGQGPQFIFQYYEKEERGRGNFPDRFSARQFPNYSSELNVNALLLGDSALYLCASSLSRTPNSPLHFGNGTRLTVT.

This clonotype has at least ten counts. This chain links TRBV20-1 with TRBJ1-2; D possibly corresponds to TRBD1 (5 bases). From germline, CDR1 is DFQATT and CDR2 SNEGSKA (reference sequence). Trimming shortened V by 1 base and J by 8 bases, and 11 bases separated the two germline ends. The CDR3 consists of 12 residues. The CDR3 sequence: CSARAGAEGYTF. The CDR3 DNA reads as TGCAGTGCTAGAGCCGGGGCAGAGGGCTACACCTTC.

Many counts were recorded for this clonotype. The chain carries TRBV20-1 and TRBJ2-1, with D uncertain. Trimming pared 3 bases from V and 3 bases from J, leaving 0 bases between. The CDR3 sequence is 10 residues long. Germline V CDR1 and CDR2: DFQATT, SNEGSKA (reference sequence). Here the CDR3 reads CSASYNEQFF. For the CDR3, the DNA is TGCAGTGCTAGCTACAATGAGCAGTTCTTC.

This clonotype was counted ten times or more. The chain has TRBV20-1 and TRBJ2-7; maybe TRBD1 (5 bases). V lost 0 bases to trimming and J lost 6 bases, with 15 bases between them. CDR3 length: 14 amino acids. The germline V gene has CDR1 DFQATT and CDR2 SNEGSKA (reference sequence). The CDR3 nucleotides are TGCAGTGCTAGAGATCGATCCCGAAGGGGCGAGCAGTACTTC. Its translation is CSARDRSRRGEQYF.

This clonotype was seen repeatedly, ten times or more. The chain recombines TRBV9 with TRBJ2-7; 9 nucleotides agree with TRBD2. V gave up 4 bases and J gave up 6 bases; unmatched junction bases: 11. This CDR3 spans 15 amino acids. Germline-derived CDR1 and CDR2 are SGDLS and YYNGEE. The CDR3 protein is CASSPLYGGGGEQYF. The CDR3 DNA reads TGTGCCAGCAGCCCACTCTATGGCGGGGGGGGCGAGCAGTACTTC.

The chain joins TRBV21-1 to TRBJ1-6; the table names TRBD1, a call not compared with the DNA. TRBV21-1 is deemed a pseudogene. The length of the CDR3 is 18 residues. CDR3 sequence: CASSKVDQGSLIGSPLHF. CDR3 coding DNA: TGTGCCAGCAGCAAAGTTGATCAGGGGAGCCTGATCGGTTCACCCCTCCACTTT.

This clonotype was seen many times. The chain has TRBV12-3 or TRBV12-4 and TRBJ2-3; D gene ambiguous. This CDR3 has 13 amino acids. Between the trimmed V and J ends, which lost 0 bases and 4 bases, there was a span of 5 bases. CDR3 DNA: TGTGCCAGCAGTTTAGCGTCCGCAGATACGCAGTATTTT. This gives the protein CASSLASADTQYF.

This clonotype was counted many times. CDR3 sequence reads: CASRRTGDEQFF. CDR3 in DNA: TGTGCCAGCAGGAGGACAGGGGATGAGCAGTTCTTC. The J gene is TRBJ2-1, the V gene TRBV6-6, with 9 bases identical to TRBD1. This CDR3 is 12 amino acids long. Germline assignment: CDR1 MNHNY and CDR2 SVGAGI (reference sequence). Trimming removed 6 bases from V and 8 bases from J; junction bases left unmatched: 2.

This clonotype came up many times. V gene TRBV29-1 combines with J gene TRBJ2-3, with D possibly called TRBD1 or TRBD2 (5 bases each). The CDR3 spans 15 residues. Trimming took off 7 bases at V and 0 bases at J, with 17 bases between the two ends. Germline V gives CDR1 SQVTM, CDR2 ANQGSEA. The DNA for the CDR3 is TGCAGCGCACCCGGGACGACTACTAGCACAGATACGCAGTATTTT. It codes for CSAPGTTTSTDTQYF.

V and J are TRBV29-1 and TRBJ2-7, with 7 nucleotides matching TRBD2. The CDR3 length is 14 residues. The J segment lost 0 bases and the V segment lost 4 bases, leaving 6 bases of the junction unmatched. CDR1 and CDR2 (germline): SQVTM, ANQGSEA. CDR3 bases: TGCAGCGTTGCGACCGGGGGGAGCTCCTACGAGCAGTACTTC. Protein product: CSVATGGSSYEQYF.

This clonotype was seen repeatedly, ten times or more. The chain carries TRBV28 and TRBJ2-5; D is uncertain. This CDR3 contains 14 residues. The V end was cut by 3 bases, the J end by 4 bases, with 12 bases between. Germline V lookup: CDR1 MDHEN, CDR2 SYDVKM. The CDR3 sequence: CASSFPRGRETQYF. For the CDR3, the DNA is TGTGCCAGCAGTTTCCCCCGCGGCAGAGAGACCCAGTACTTC.

This clonotype was detected many times. The chain joins TRBV7-9 to TRBJ2-5; D is perhaps TRBD1 or TRBD2 (5 bases each). V lost 5 bases and J lost 1, with 11 bases in between. CDR3 length equals 14 residues. The germline V gene has CDR1 SEHNR and CDR2 FQNEAQ (reference sequence). CDR3 residues: CASSPRGLQETQYF. The CDR3 DNA reads as TGTGCCAGCAGCCCCCGGGGCCTCCAAGAGACCCAGTACTTC.

This clonotype came up many times. V and J are TRBV9 and TRBJ1-6; no clear D. Trimming pared 2 bases from V and 5 bases from J, leaving 8 bases between. This CDR3 contains 14 residues. Per the germline V gene, CDR1 is SGDLS and CDR2 is YYNGEE. The CDR3 is CASSVGLDNSPLHF. For the CDR3, the DNA is TGTGCCAGCAGCGTTGGGCTGGATAATTCACCCCTCCACTTT.

The chain is built from TRBV7-9 and TRBJ1-2; 7 nucleotides line up with TRBD1. V lost 1 base and J lost 11; bases outside the gene matches: 4. CDR1 is SEHNR, CDR2 FQNEAQ, per germline (reference sequence). CDR3 length equals 12 residues. CDR3 sequence (DNA): TGTGCCAGCAGCTTAGAGGAGGGGGCTTACACCTTC. Amino acids: CASSLEEGAYTF. Using reference TRBV7-9 and TRBJ1-2 for the parts outside the CDR3, the full variable domain is DTGVSQNPRHKITKRGQNVTFRCDPISEHNRLYWYRQTLGQGPEFLTYFQNEAQLEKSRLLSDRFSAERPKGSFSTLEIQRTEQGDSAMYLCASSLEEGAYTFGSGTRLTVV.

This clonotype was counted ten times or more. The chain combines TRBV5-1 with TRBJ2-2; TRBD1 aligns across 7 bases. In germline, CDR1 is SGHRS, CDR2 YFSETQ. CDR3 size: 14 residues. Trimming at V came to 4 bases and at J to 7 bases, leaving 7 bases not matched to a gene. CDR3 protein: CASSPGTVFGELFF. In nucleotides, the CDR3 is TGCGCCAGCAGCCCCGGGACAGTGTTCGGGGAGCTGTTTTTT.

This clonotype has ten or more counts. The chain joins TRBV2 to TRBJ2-3, with D possibly TRBD2 on 6 matching bases. V was trimmed by 6 bases and J by 0 bases, leaving 16 bases between them. CDR1 SNHLY and CDR2 FYNNEI come from the germline V gene. The length of the CDR3 is 16 residues. The CDR3 sequence: CASRVLAISSTDTQYF. In DNA, the CDR3 is TGTGCCAGCAGAGTACTAGCCATCTCTAGCACAGATACGCAGTATTTT. Based on the CDR3 plus reference TRBV2 and TRBJ2-3, the full variable domain is EPEVTQTPSHQVTQMGQEVILRCVPISNHLYFYWYRQILGQKVEFLVSFYNNEISEKSEIFDDQFSVERPDGSNFTLKIRSTKLEDSAMYFCASRVLAISSTDTQYFGPGTRLTVL.

The rearrangement links TRBV27 to TRBJ1-5; D might be TRBD1 (6 bases). Trimming left V 6 bases short and J 6 bases short, with 21 bases between. The V gene's germline CDR1 is MNHEY and CDR2 SMNVEV (reference sequence). This CDR3 has 16 residues. This CDR3 reads CASRIGGAEVGQPQHF. The CDR3 nucleotides read TGTGCCAGCAGGATCGGGGGGGCCGAGGTCGGTCAGCCCCAGCATTTT.

V usage is TRBV7-2 and J usage is TRBJ1-2, with TRBD1 matching over 7 bases. V lost 5 bases, J lost 6 bases, and 15 bases stayed unmatched. The CDR3 covers 16 residues. CDR1 and CDR2 (germline): SGHTA, FQGNSA. The CDR3 spells CASSLTIDRVGHGYTF. The DNA for the CDR3 is TGTGCCAGCAGCCTAACCATCGACAGGGTCGGCCATGGCTACACCTTC.

This clonotype was picked up many times. The chain couples TRBV12-3 or TRBV12-4 to TRBJ1-3; D is ambiguous. CDR3 length equals 13 residues. Trimming cost V 9 bases and J 1 base, with 10 bases left between them. The CDR3 here is CASSGISGNTIYF. The CDR3 bases are TGTGCCAGTTCCGGGATATCTGGAAACACCATATATTTT.

This rearrangement joins TRBV28 to TRBJ2-3, with D unclear. The CDR3 is made up of 15 amino acids. Trimming stripped 4 bases from V and 1 base from J, with 12 bases between. Germline V lookup: CDR1 MDHEN, CDR2 SYDVKM. The DNA for the CDR3 is TGTGCCAGCAGTTCCCCGTCATGGGGCACAGATACGCAGTATTTT. Translating it yields CASSSPSWGTDTQYF.

Many counts were recorded for this clonotype. The chain combines TRBV5-1 with TRBJ1-4; D gene uncertain. Germline assignment: CDR1 SGHRS and CDR2 YFSETQ. There are 15 residues in the CDR3. The V and J ends lost 0 bases and 8 bases respectively, with 14 bases between them. The CDR3 loop is CASSLVTAQKEKLFF. CDR3 DNA: TGCGCCAGCAGCTTGGTTACGGCCCAGAAGGAAAAACTGTTTTTT.

Many counts were recorded for this clonotype. The chain is built from TRBV7-9 and TRBJ2-1, with a possible D match to TRBD2 (5 bases). This CDR3 has 13 residues. The V gene's germline CDR1 is SEHNR and CDR2 FQNEAQ (reference sequence). V lost 8 bases and J 7 bases, leaving 15 bases between the germline ends. The DNA for the CDR3 is TGTGCCAGCCGCAGTGAGGGAGCAAATGAGCAGTTCTTC. It specifies CASRSEGANEQFF.

The V call is TRBV6-5, the J call TRBJ2-5; D may be TRBD2 (6 bases). V dropped 0 bases and J dropped 4 bases, with 12 bases sitting between them. The CDR3 runs 15 residues. CDR1 and CDR2 (germline): MNHEY, SVGAGI. The CDR3 reads CASSYSAGWAETQYF. CDR3 DNA sequence: TGTGCCAGCAGTTACTCCGCGGGATGGGCAGAGACCCAGTACTTC.